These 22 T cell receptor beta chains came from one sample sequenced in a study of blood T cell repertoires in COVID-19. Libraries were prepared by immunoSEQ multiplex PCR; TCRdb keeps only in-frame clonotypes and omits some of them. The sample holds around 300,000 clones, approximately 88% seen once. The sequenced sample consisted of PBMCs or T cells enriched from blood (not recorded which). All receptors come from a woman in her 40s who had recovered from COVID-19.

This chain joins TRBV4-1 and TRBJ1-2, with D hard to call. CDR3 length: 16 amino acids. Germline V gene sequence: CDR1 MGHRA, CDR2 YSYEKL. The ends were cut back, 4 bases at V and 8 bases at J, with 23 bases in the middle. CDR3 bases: TGCGCCAGCAGCCTCGCTTCGGGAAGGAAGGTTGGCGGCTACACCTTC. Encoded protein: CASSLASGRKVGGYTF.

The CDR3: CASSQRWTGSYNEQFF. The CDR3 DNA sequence: TGTGCCAGCAGTCAACGGTGGACAGGGTCCTACAATGAGCAGTTCTTC. The chain combines TRBV6-2 or TRBV6-3 with TRBJ2-1, with 8 bases matching TRBD1. The CDR3 length is 16 residues. V was pared by 5 bases and J by 1 base, with 7 bases of the junction left unmatched. Germline loops: CDR1 MNHEY, CDR2 SVGEGT.

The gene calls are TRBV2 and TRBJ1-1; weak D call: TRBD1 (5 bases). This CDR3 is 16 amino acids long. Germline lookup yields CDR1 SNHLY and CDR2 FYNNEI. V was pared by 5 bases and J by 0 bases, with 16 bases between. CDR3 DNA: TGTGCCAGCAGTCAAGGTGGGGGGAGGATGAACACTGAAGCTTTCTTT. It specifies CASSQGGGRMNTEAFF.

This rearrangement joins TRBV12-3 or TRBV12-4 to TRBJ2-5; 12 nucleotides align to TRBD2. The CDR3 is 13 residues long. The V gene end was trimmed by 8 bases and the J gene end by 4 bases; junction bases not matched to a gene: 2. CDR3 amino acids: CASRTSGTETQYF. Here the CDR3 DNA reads TGTGCCAGCCGGACTAGCGGGACAGAGACCCAGTACTTC.

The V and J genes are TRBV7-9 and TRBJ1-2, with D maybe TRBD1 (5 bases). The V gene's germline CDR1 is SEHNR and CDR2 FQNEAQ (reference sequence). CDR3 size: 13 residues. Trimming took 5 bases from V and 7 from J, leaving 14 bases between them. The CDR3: CASSAGTIGGYTF. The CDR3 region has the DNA TGTGCCAGCAGCGCTGGGACTATCGGTGGCTACACCTTC.

CDR3 in amino acids: CASSGLTGVSTEAFF. The CDR3 DNA sequence: TGCGCCAGCAGCGGTCTGACAGGGGTGAGCACTGAAGCTTTCTTT. This sequence joins TRBV5-1 and TRBJ1-1, with 8 bases lining up with TRBD1. Germline V gene lookup returns CDR1 SGHRS and CDR2 YFSETQ. V lost 4 bases, J lost 4 bases, and 9 bases stayed unmatched. The length of the CDR3 is 15 residues.

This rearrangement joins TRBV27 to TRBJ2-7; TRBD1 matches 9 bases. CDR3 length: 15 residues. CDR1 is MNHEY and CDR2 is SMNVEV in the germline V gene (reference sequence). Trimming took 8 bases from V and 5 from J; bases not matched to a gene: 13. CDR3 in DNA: TGTGCCAGCCGAGCAACGGGAGACAGGGGGAACGAGCAGTACTTC. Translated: CASRATGDRGNEQYF.

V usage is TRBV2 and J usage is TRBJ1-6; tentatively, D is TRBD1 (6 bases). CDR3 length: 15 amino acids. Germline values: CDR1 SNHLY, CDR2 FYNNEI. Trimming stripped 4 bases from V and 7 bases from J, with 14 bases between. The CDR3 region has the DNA TGTGCCAGCAGTGTCCGGGACATTCGAAATTCACCCCTCCACTTT. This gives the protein CASSVRDIRNSPLHF.

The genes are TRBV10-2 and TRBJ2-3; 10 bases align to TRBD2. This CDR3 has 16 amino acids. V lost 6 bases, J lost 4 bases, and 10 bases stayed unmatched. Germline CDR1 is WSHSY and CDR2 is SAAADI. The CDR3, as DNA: TGCGCCAGCAGGGCGCCGGGACTAGCGAAGGCAGATACGCAGTATTTT. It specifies CASRAPGLAKADTQYF.

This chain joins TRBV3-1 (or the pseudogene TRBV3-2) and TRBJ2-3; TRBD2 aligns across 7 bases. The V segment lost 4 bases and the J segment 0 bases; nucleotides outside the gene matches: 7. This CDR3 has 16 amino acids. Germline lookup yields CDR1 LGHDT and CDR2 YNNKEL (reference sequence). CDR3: CASSLGGTSSTDTQYF. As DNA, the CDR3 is TGTGCCAGCAGCCTGGGGGGGACCTCTAGCACAGATACGCAGTATTTT.

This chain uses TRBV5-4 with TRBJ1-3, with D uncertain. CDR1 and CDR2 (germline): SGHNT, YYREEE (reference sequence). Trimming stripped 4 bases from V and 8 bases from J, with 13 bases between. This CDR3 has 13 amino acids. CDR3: CASSLGGEDTIYF. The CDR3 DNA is TGTGCCAGCAGCCTGGGTGGGGAGGACACCATATATTTT. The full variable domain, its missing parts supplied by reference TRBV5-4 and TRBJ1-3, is ETGVTQSPTHLIKTRGQQVTLRCSSQSGHNTVSWYQQALGQGPQFIFQYYREEENGRGNFPPRFSGLQFPNYSSELNVNALELDDSALYLCASSLGGEDTIYFGEGSWLTVV.

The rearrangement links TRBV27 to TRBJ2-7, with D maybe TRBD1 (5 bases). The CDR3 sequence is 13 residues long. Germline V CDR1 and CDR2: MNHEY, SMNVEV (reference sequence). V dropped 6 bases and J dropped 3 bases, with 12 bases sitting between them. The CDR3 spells CASSRTRFYEQYF. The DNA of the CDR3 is TGTGCCAGCAGCCGGACACGCTTCTACGAGCAGTACTTC.

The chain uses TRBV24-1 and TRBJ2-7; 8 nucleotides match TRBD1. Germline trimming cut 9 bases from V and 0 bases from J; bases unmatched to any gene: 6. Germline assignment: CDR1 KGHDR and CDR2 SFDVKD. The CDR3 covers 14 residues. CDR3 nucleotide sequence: TGTGCCACCCAACGGGACAGGAGCTCCTACGAGCAGTACTTC. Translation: CATQRDRSSYEQYF.

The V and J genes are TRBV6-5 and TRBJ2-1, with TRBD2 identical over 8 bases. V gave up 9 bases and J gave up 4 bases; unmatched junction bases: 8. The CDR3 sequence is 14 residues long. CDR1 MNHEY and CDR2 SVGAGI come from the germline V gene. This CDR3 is CASQPGTRYNEQFF. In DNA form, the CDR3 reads TGTGCCAGTCAGCCCGGGACTAGGTACAATGAGCAGTTCTTC.

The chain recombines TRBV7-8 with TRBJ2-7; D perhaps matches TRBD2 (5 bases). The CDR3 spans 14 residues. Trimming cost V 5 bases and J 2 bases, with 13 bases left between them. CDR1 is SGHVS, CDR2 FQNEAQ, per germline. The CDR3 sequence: CASSRRGLTYEQYF. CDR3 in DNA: TGTGCCAGCAGCCGCCGAGGGCTTACCTACGAGCAGTACTTC. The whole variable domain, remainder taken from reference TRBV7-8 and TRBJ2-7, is GAGVSQSPRYKVAKRGQDVALRCDPISGHVSLFWYQQALGQGPEFLTYFQNEAQLDKSGLPSDRFFAERPEGSVSTLKIQRTQQEDSAVYLCASSRRGLTYEQYFGPGTRLTVT.

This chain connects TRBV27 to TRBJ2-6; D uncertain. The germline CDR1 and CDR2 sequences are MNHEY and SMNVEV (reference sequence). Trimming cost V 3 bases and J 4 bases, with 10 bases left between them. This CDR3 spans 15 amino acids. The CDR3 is CASSLWALGANVLTF. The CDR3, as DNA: TGTGCCAGCAGTTTGTGGGCGCTCGGGGCCAACGTCCTGACTTTC.

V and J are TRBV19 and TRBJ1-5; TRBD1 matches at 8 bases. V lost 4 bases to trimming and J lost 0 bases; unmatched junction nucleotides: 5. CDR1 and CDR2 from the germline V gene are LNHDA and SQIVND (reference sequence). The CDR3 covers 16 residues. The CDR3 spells CASSTRTGYSNQPQHF. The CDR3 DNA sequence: TGTGCCAGTAGTACCCGGACAGGGTATAGCAATCAGCCCCAGCATTTT. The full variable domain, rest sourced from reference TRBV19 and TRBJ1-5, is DGGITQSPKYLFRKEGQNVTLSCEQNLNHDAMYWYRQDPGQGLRLIYYSQIVNDFQKGDIAEGYSVSREKKESFPLTVTSAQKNPTAFYLCASSTRTGYSNQPQHFGDGTRLSIL.

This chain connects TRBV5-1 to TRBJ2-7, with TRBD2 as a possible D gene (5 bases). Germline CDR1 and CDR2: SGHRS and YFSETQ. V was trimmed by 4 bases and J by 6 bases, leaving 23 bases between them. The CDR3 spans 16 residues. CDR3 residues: CASSRQPGGGGGEQYF. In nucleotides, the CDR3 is TGCGCCAGCAGCAGACAACCCGGAGGCGGAGGAGGCGAGCAGTACTTC. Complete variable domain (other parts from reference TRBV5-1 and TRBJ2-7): KAGVTQTPRYLIKTRGQQVTLSCSPISGHRSVSWYQQTPGQGLQFLFEYFSETQRNKGNFPGRFSGRQFSNSRSEMNVSTLELGDSALYLCASSRQPGGGGGEQYFGPGTRLTVT.

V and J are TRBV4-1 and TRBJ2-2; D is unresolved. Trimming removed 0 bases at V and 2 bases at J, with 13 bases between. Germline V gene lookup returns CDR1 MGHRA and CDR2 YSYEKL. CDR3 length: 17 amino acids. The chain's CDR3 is CASSQERWRGNTGELFF. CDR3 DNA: TGCGCCAGCAGCCAAGAACGGTGGCGCGGTAACACCGGGGAGCTGTTTTTT.

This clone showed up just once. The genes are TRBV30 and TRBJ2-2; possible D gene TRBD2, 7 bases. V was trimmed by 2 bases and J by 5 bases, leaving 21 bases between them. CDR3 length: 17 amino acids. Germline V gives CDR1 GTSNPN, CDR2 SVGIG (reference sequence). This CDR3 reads CAWSHPPGGPRTGELFF. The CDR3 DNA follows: TGTGCCTGGAGTCACCCCCCGGGGGGCCCGAGGACCGGGGAGCTGTTTTTT.

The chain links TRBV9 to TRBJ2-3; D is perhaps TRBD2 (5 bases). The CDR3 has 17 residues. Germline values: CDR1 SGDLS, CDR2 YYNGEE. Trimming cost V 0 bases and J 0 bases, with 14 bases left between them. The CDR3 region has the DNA TGTGCCAGCAGCGTAGGTTCCCACGCGGGTAGCACAGATACGCAGTATTTT. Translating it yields CASSVGSHAGSTDTQYF.

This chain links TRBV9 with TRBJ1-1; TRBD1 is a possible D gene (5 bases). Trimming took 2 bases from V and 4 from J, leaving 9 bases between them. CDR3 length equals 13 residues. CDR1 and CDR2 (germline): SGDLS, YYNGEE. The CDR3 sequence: CASSVTVGTEAFF. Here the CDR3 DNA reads TGTGCCAGCAGCGTGACAGTAGGCACTGAAGCTTTCTTT.